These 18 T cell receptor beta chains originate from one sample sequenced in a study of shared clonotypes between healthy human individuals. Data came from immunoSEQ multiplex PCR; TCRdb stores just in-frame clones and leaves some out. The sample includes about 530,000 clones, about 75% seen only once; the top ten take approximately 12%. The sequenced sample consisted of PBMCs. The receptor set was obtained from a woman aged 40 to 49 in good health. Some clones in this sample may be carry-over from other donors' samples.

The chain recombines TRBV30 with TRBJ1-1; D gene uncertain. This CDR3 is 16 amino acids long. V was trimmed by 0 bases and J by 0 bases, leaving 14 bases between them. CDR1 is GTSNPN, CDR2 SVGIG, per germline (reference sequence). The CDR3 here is CAWSVGLRLMNTEAFF. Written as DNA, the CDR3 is TGTGCCTGGAGTGTTGGTCTTCGACTGATGAACACTGAAGCTTTCTTT. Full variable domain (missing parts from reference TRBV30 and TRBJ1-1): SQTIHQWPATLVQPVGSPLSLECTVEGTSNPNLYWYRQAAGRGLQLLFYSVGIGQISSEVPQNLSASRPQDRQFILSSKKLLLSDSGFYLCAWSVGLRLMNTEAFFGQGTRLTVV.

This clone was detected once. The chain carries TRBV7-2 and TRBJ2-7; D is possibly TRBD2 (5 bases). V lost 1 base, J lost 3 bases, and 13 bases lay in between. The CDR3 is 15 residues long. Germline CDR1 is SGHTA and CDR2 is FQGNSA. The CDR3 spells CASSLGRELRYEQYF. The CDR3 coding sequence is TGTGCCAGCAGCTTAGGCCGGGAACTTCGCTACGAGCAGTACTTC.

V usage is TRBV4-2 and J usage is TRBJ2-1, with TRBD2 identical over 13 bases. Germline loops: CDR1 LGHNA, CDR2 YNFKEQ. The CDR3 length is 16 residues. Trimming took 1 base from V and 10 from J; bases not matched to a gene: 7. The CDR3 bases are TGTGCCAGCAGCCAAGTTACTAGCGGGAGGGAAGACGAGCAGTTCTTC. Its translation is CASSQVTSGREDEQFF.

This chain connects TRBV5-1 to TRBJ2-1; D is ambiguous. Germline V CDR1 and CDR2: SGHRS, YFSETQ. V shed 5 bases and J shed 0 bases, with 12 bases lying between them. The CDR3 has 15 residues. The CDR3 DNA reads TGCGCCAGCAGGGTAAGCGTCAGCTCCTACAATGAGCAGTTCTTC. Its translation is CASRVSVSSYNEQFF.

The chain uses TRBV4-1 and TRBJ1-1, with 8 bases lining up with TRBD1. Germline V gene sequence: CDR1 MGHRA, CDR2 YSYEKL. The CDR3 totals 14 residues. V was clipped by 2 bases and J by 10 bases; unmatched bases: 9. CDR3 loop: CASSQQDRVNTAFF. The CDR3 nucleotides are TGCGCCAGCAGCCAACAGGACAGGGTAAATACAGCTTTCTTT.

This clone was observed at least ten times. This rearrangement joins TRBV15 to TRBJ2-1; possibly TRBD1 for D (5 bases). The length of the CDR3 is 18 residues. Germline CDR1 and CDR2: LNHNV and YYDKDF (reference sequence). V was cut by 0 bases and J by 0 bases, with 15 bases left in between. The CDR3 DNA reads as TGTGCCACCAGCAGAGATCCGATTACCAGGGACTCCTACAATGAGCAGTTCTTC. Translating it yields CATSRDPITRDSYNEQFF.

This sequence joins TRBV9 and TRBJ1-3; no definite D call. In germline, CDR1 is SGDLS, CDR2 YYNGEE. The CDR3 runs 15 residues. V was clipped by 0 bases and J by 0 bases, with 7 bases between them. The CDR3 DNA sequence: TGTGCCAGCAGCGTAGGGGATCACTCTGGAAACACCATATATTTT. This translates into CASSVGDHSGNTIYF.

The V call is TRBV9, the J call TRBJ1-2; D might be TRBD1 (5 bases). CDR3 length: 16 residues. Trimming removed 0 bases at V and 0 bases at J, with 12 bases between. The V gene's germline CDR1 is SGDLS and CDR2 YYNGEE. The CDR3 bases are TGTGCCAGCAGCGTAGCGCCCAGGGAAGCTAACTATGGCTACACCTTC. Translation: CASSVAPREANYGYTF.

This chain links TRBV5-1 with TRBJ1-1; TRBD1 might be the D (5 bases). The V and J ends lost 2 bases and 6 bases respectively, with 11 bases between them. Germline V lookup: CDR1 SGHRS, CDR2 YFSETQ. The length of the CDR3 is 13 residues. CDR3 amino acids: CASSFQGSAEAFF. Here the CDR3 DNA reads TGCGCCAGCAGCTTCCAGGGTTCCGCTGAAGCTTTCTTT.

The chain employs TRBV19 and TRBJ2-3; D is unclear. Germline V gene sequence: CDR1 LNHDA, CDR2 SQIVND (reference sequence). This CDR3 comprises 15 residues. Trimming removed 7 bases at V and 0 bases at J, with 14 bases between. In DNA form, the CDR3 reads TGTGCCAGTACGTGGTCCGCAACTAGCACAGATACGCAGTATTTT. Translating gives CASTWSATSTDTQYF.

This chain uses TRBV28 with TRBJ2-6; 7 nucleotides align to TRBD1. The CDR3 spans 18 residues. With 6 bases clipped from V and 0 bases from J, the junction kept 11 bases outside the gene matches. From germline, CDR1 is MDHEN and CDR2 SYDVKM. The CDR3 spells CASRTDRRPLSGANVLTF. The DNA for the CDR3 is TGTGCCAGCAGGACGGACAGGCGCCCCCTCTCTGGGGCCAACGTCCTGACTTTC. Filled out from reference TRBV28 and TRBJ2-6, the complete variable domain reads DVKVTQSSRYLVKRTGEKVFLECVQDMDHENMFWYRQDPGLGLRLIYFSYDVKMKEKGDIPEGYSVSREKKERFSLILESASTNQTSMYLCASRTDRRPLSGANVLTFGAGSRLTVL.

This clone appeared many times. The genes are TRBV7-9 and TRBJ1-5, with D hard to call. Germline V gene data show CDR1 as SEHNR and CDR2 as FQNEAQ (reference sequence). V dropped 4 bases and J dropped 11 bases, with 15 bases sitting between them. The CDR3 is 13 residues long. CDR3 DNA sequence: TGTGCCAGCAGCTCGTCGTCGGTCATGGCCCAGCATTTT. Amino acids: CASSSSSVMAQHF.

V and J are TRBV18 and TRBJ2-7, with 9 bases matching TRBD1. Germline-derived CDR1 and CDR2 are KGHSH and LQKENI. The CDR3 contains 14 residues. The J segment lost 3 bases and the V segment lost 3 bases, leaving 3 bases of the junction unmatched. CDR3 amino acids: CASSPGTGNYEQYF. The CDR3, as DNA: TGTGCCAGCTCACCCGGGACAGGGAACTACGAGCAGTACTTC.

The CDR3 loop reads CASSTQLSTDTQYF. The DNA of the CDR3 is TGTGCCAGCAGCACTCAGCTGAGCACAGATACGCAGTATTTT. This chain uses TRBV7-3 with TRBJ2-3; no reliable D call. The CDR3 runs 14 residues. With 5 bases removed from V and 0 bases from J, the gap between germline ends came to 9 bases. Germline-derived CDR1 and CDR2 are SGHTA and FQGTGA.

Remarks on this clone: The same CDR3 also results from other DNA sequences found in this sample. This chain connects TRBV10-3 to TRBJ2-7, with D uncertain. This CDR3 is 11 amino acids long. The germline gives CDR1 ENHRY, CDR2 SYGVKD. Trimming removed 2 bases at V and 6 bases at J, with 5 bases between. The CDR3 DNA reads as TGTGCCATCAGTGAGGGGTCCGAGCAGTACTTC. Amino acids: CAISEGSEQYF.

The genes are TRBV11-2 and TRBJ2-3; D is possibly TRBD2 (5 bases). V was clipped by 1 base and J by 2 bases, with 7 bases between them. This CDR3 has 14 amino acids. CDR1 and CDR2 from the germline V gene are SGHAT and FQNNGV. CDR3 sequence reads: CASSLGAVTDTQYF. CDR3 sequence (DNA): TGTGCCAGCAGCTTAGGAGCGGTCACAGATACGCAGTATTTT.

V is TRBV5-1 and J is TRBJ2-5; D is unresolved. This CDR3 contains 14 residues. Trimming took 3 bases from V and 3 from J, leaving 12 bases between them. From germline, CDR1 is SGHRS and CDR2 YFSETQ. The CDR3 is CASSSTGGEETQYF. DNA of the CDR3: TGCGCCAGCAGCTCTACCGGCGGTGAAGAGACCCAGTACTTC.

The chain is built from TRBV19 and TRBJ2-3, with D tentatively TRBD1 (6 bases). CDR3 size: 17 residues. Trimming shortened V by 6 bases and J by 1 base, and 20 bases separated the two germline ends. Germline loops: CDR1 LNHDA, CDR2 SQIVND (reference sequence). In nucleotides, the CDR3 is TGTGCCAGTAGCACTACATCAGGGGTGGGTGGCACAGATACGCAGTATTTT. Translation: CASSTTSGVGGTDTQYF.